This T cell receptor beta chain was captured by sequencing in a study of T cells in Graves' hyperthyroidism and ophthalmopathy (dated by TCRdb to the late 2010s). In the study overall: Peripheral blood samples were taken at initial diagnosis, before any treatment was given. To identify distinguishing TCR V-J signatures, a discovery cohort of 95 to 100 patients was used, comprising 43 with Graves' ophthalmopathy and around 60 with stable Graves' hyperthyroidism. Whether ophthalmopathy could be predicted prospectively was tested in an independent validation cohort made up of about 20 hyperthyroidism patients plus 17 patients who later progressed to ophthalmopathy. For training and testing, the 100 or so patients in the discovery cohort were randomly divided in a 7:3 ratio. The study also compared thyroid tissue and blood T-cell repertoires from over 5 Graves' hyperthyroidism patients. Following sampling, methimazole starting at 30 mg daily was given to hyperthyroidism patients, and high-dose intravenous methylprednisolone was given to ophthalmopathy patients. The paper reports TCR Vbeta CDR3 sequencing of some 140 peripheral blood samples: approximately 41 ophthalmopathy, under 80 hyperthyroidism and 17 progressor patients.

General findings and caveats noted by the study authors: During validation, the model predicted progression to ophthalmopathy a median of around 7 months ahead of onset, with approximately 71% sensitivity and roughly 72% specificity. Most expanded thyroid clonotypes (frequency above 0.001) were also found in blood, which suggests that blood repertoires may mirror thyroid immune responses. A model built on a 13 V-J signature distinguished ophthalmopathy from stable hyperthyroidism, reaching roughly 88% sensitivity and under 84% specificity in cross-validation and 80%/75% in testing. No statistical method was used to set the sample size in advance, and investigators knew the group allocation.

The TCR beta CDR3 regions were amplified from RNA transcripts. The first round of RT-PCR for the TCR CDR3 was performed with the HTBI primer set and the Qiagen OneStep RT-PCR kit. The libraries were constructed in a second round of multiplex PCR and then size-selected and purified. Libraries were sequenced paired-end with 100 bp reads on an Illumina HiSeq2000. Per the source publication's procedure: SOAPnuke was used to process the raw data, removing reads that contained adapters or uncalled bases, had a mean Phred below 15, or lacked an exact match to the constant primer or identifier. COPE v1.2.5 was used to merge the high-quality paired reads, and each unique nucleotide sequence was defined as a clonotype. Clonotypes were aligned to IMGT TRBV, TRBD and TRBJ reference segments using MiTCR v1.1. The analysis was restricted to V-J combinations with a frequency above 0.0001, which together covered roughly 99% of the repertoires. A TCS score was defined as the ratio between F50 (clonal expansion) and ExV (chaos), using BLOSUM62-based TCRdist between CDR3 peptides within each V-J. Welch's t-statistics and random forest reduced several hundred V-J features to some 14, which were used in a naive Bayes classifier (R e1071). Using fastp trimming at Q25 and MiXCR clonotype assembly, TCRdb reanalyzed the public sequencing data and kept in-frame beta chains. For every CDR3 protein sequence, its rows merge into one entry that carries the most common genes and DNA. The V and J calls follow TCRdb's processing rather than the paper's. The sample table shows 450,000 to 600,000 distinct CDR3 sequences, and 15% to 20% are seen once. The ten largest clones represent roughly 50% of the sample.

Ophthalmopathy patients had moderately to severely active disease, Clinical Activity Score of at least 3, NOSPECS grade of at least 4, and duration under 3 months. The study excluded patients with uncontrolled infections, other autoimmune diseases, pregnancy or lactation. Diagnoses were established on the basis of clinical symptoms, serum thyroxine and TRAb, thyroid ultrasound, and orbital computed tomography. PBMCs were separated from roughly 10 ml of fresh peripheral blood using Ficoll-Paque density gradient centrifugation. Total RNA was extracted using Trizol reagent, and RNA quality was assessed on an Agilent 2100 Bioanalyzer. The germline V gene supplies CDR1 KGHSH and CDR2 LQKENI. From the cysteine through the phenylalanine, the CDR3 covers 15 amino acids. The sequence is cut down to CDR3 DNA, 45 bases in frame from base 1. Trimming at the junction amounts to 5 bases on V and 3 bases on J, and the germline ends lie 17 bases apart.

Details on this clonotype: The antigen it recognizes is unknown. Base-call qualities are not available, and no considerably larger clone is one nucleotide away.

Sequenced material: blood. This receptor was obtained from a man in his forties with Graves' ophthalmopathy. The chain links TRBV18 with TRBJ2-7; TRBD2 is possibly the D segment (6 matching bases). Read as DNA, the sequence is TGTGCCAGCTCATCCGGGGCTAGCGTCGTCTACGAGCAGTACTTC. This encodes CASSSGASVVYEQYF.